These 17 T cell receptor beta chains share one sample of origin, sequenced in a study of cytomegalovirus exposure and HLA in healthy donors. Primers included in the PCR were 60 Vbeta and 13 Jbeta primers. Only in-frame clones appear in the TCRdb table, and some are missing; sequencing was by immunoSEQ multiplex PCR. The data contain some 150,000 clones, roughly 65% of them singletons. The specimen sequenced was PBMCs. The receptors originated from a man aged 60 to 75 in good health and CMV-seronegative.

The chain carries TRBV4-1 and TRBJ2-1; 10 bases fit TRBD2. After removal of 7 bases from V and 0 bases from J, the junction contained 9 bases not matched to a gene. The germline V gene encodes CDR1 MGHRA and CDR2 YSYEKL. The CDR3 covers 17 residues. CDR3 bases: TGCGCCAGCACCCCTCTAGCTAGCGGGAGCTCCTACAATGAGCAGTTCTTC. Amino acids: CASTPLASGSSYNEQFF.

The chain joins TRBV11-2 to TRBJ2-3, with 7 bases aligning to TRBD2. The CDR3 is 16 residues long. The J segment lost 2 bases and the V segment lost 6 bases, leaving 11 bases of the junction unmatched. Germline values: CDR1 SGHAT, CDR2 FQNNGV. Here the CDR3 DNA reads TGTGCCAGCAGGCGATTCTCTAGCGGAGTCACAGATACGCAGTATTTT. Translated, it gives CASRRFSSGVTDTQYF.

The J gene is TRBJ1-1, the V gene TRBV19; D is undetermined. In germline, CDR1 is LNHDA, CDR2 SQIVND (reference sequence). V lost 5 bases and J lost 4, with 17 bases in between. The CDR3 is 15 residues long. The CDR3 sequence: CASSRGMTGSTEAFF. CDR3 bases: TGTGCCAGTAGTCGCGGTATGACGGGATCCACTGAAGCTTTCTTT.

The chain combines TRBV5-5 with TRBJ2-7; no clear D. Trimming removed 6 bases from V and 3 bases from J, with 7 bases in between. The CDR3 contains 11 residues. Per the germline V gene, CDR1 is SGHKS and CDR2 is YYEKEE (reference sequence). The CDR3: CASTASYEQYF. In DNA, the CDR3 is TGTGCCAGCACCGCGAGCTACGAGCAGTACTTC.

CDR3 sequence: CASSESSGTGDPPHYEQYF. The CDR3 DNA sequence: TGTGCCAGCAGTGAATCCTCCGGGACAGGGGATCCACCCCACTACGAGCAGTACTTC. The chain couples TRBV6-1 to TRBJ2-7, with 10 bases fitting TRBD1. Per the germline V gene, CDR1 is MNHNS and CDR2 is SASEGT. There are 19 residues in the CDR3. V shed 2 bases, J shed 3 bases, and the junction held 16 bases outside the gene matches.

The rearrangement uses TRBV20-1 and TRBJ2-7; D remains ambiguous. Trimming pared 6 bases from V and 7 bases from J, leaving 13 bases between. Germline CDR1 is DFQATT and CDR2 is SNEGSKA (reference sequence). CDR3 length: 11 residues. This CDR3 is CSAPQAPEQYF. For the CDR3, the DNA is TGCAGTGCCCCGCAGGCGCCAGAGCAGTACTTC.

The V and J genes are TRBV2 and TRBJ2-7, with 11 bases lining up with TRBD2. V trimming: 4 bases; J trimming: 3 bases; junction bases outside the gene matches: 5. The CDR3 has 15 amino acids. Germline CDR1 reads SNHLY; CDR2 reads FYNNEI. CDR3 DNA: TGTGCCAGCAGTGGCCGGCTAGCGGGAGGCTACGAGCAGTACTTC. Translating gives CASSGRLAGGYEQYF.

This rearrangement joins TRBV5-1 to TRBJ1-2; no firm D call. There are 12 residues in the CDR3. V lost 1 base and J lost 6, with 7 bases in between. CDR1 is SGHRS and CDR2 is YFSETQ in the germline V gene. The CDR3 here is CASSLTLDGYTF. For the CDR3, the DNA is TGCGCCAGCAGCTTGACTTTGGATGGCTACACCTTC. The variable domain in full, with the rest retrieved from reference TRBV5-1 and TRBJ1-2, is KAGVTQTPRYLIKTRGQQVTLSCSPISGHRSVSWYQQTPGQGLQFLFEYFSETQRNKGNFPGRFSGRQFSNSRSEMNVSTLELGDSALYLCASSLTLDGYTFGSGTRLTVV.

This clone was recorded once. The chain links TRBV5-1 to TRBJ1-2; D is perhaps TRBD1 (6 bases). Trimming removed 4 bases at V and 4 bases at J, with 17 bases between. The CDR3 has 15 amino acids. Looked up from germline, CDR1 is SGHRS and CDR2 is YFSETQ. Here the CDR3 reads CASSGWTAEFYGYTF. The CDR3 nucleotides read TGCGCCAGCAGCGGGTGGACAGCTGAATTCTATGGCTACACCTTC.

The chain combines TRBV6-4 with TRBJ1-3; the D is unclear. The CDR3 totals 21 residues. Deletions cut 2 bases from V and 0 bases from J, with 26 bases between. CDR1 and CDR2 (germline): MRHNA, SNTAGT. The CDR3 loop reads CASSDKVVKTRPLSSGNTIYF. In DNA, the CDR3 is TGTGCCAGCAGTGACAAGGTAGTTAAGACAAGGCCCCTCTCCTCTGGAAACACCATATATTTT.

The chain employs TRBV27 and TRBJ1-1; possibly TRBD1 for D (6 bases). The germline V gene has CDR1 MNHEY and CDR2 SMNVEV (reference sequence). This CDR3 contains 18 residues. The V end was cut by 0 bases, the J end by 3 bases, with 20 bases between. The CDR3 protein is CASSLSRFPGQVYTEAFF. The DNA for the CDR3 is TGTGCCAGCAGTTTATCAAGATTCCCGGGACAAGTCTACACTGAAGCTTTCTTT.

The chain carries TRBV28 and TRBJ2-2, with D possibly being TRBD1 (6 bases). Germline values: CDR1 MDHEN, CDR2 SYDVKM. Trimming pared 4 bases from V and 3 bases from J, leaving 15 bases between. The CDR3 covers 16 residues. This CDR3 reads CASSSSGERHTGELFF. In DNA form, the CDR3 reads TGTGCCAGCAGTTCCTCAGGGGAGAGGCACACCGGGGAGCTGTTTTTT. The full variable domain, in which reference TRBV28 and TRBJ2-2 provide the parts outside the CDR3, is DVKVTQSSRYLVKRTGEKVFLECVQDMDHENMFWYRQDPGLGLRLIYFSYDVKMKEKGDIPEGYSVSREKKERFSLILESASTNQTSMYLCASSSSGERHTGELFFGEGSRLTVL.

The chain recombines TRBV6-4 with TRBJ2-7; 10 positions match TRBD2. Germline CDR1 MRHNA, CDR2 SNTAGT. V shed 10 bases and J 4 bases; nucleotides not matched to a gene: 7. The CDR3 loop spans 13 amino acids. The CDR3 loop reads CAIPGLAFYEQYF. The CDR3 nucleotides are TGTGCCATCCCGGGACTAGCGTTTTACGAGCAGTACTTC.

Concerning this clone: Other DNA sequences of this sample code for an identical CDR3. This chain links TRBV30 with TRBJ1-3, with TRBD1 identical over 7 bases. Per the germline V gene, CDR1 is GTSNPN and CDR2 is SVGIG (reference sequence). V trimming: 5 bases; J trimming: 4 bases; junction bases outside the gene matches: 5. The CDR3 totals 13 residues. The CDR3 DNA reads TGTGCCTGGTCCACAGGGGCCGGAAACACCATATATTTT. Its protein product is CAWSTGAGNTIYF. Variable domain in full (rest from reference TRBV30 and TRBJ1-3): SQTIHQWPATLVQPVGSPLSLECTVEGTSNPNLYWYRQAAGRGLQLLFYSVGIGQISSEVPQNLSASRPQDRQFILSSKKLLLSDSGFYLCAWSTGAGNTIYFGEGSWLTVV.

This chain links TRBV29-1 with TRBJ1-1; D not resolved. The V and J ends lost 4 bases and 8 bases respectively, with 5 bases between them. The CDR3 runs 9 residues. Per germline, CDR1 SQVTM and CDR2 ANQGSEA. For the CDR3, the DNA is TGCAGCGTTGGACAAGAAGCTTTCTTT. Translated: CSVGQEAFF.

The chain uses TRBV10-3 and TRBJ2-7, with D perhaps matching TRBD2 (5 bases). With 10 bases removed from V and 0 bases from J, the gap between germline ends came to 16 bases. From germline, CDR1 is ENHRY and CDR2 SYGVKD. This CDR3 region has 14 residues. The CDR3 loop reads CASRGSEGSYEQYF. Written as DNA, the CDR3 is TGTGCCAGCAGAGGGTCCGAGGGCTCCTACGAGCAGTACTTC.

The V and J genes are TRBV7-2 and TRBJ2-3; perhaps TRBD1 as D (6 bases). V lost 8 bases and J lost 0, with 15 bases in between. The CDR3 covers 15 residues. Germline V lookup: CDR1 SGHTA, CDR2 FQGNSA. The CDR3 region has the DNA TGTGCCAGCGCCAGGGGTAGCTATAGCACAGATACGCAGTATTTT. Its protein product is CASARGSYSTDTQYF.